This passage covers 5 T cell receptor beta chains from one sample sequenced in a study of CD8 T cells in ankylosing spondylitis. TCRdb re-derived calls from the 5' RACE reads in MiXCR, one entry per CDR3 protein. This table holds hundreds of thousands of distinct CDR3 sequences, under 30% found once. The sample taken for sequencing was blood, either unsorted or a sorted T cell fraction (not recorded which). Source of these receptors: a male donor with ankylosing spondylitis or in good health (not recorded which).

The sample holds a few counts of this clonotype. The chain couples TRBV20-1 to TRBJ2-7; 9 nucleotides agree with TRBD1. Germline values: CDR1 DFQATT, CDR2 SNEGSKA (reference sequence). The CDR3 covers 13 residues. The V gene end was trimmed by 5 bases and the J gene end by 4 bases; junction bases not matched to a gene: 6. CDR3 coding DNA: TGCAGTGCTCAGGACAGGGGTCGGTACGAGCAGTACTTC. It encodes CSAQDRGRYEQYF.

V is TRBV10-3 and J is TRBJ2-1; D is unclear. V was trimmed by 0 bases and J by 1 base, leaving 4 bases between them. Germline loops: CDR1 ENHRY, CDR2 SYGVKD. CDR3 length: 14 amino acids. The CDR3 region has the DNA TGTGCCATCAGTGAGTCTTTATCCTACAATGAGCAGTTCTTC. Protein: CAISESLSYNEQFF.

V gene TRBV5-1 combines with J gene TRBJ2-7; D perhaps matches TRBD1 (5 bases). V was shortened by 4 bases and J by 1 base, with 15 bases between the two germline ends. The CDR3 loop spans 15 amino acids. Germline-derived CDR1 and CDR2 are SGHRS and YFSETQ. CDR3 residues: CASSLRQPGSYEQYF. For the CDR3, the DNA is TGCGCCAGCAGCCTCAGACAGCCTGGTTCCTACGAGCAGTACTTC.

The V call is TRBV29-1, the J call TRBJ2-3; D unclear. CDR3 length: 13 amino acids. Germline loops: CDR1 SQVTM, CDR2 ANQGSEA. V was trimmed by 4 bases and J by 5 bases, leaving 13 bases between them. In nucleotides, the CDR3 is TGCAGCGTTGGACTTCCCGTGGGAGATACGCAGTATTTT. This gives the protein CSVGLPVGDTQYF.

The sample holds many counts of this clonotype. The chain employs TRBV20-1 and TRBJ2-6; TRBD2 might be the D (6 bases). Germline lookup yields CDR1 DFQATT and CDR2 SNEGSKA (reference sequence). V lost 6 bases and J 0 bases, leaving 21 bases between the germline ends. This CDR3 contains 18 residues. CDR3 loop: CSAPPAGLIDSGANVLTF. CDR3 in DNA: TGCAGTGCCCCCCCCGCGGGACTGATAGACTCTGGGGCCAACGTCCTGACTTTC.